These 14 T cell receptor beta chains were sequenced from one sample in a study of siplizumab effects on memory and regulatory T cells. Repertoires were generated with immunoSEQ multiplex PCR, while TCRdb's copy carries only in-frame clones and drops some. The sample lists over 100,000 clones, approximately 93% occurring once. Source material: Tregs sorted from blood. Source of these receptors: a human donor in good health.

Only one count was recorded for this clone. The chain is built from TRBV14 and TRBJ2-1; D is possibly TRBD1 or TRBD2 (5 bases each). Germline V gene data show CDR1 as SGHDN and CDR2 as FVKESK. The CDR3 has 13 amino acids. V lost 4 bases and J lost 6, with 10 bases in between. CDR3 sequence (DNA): TGTGCCAGCAGCCCGGGACGGATCAATGAGCAGTTCTTC. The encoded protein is CASSPGRINEQFF.

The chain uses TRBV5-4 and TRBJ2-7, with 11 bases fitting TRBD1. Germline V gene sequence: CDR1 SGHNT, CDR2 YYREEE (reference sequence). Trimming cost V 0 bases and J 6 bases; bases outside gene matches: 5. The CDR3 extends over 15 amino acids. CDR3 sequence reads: CASSLAGDRGSEQYF. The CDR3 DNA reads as TGTGCCAGCAGCTTGGCCGGGGACAGGGGGTCCGAGCAGTACTTC.

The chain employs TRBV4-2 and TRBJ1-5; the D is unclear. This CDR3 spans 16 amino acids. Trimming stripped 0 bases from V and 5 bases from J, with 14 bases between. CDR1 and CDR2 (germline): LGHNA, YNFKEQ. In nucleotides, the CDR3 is TGTGCCAGCAGCCAAGATCCTATGGGTCAGCATCAGCCCCAGCATTTT. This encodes CASSQDPMGQHQPQHF.

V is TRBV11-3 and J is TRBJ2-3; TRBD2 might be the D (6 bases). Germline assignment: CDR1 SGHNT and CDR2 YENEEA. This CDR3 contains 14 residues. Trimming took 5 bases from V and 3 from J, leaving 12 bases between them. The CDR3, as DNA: TGTGCCAGCAGCCCGAGTGGGGGGACAGATACGCAGTATTTT. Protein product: CASSPSGGTDTQYF.

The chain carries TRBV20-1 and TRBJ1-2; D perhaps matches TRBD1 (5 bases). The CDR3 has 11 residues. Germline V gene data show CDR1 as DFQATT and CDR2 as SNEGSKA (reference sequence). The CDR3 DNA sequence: TGCAGCGCATCTCAGGGAGGTGGCTACACCTTC. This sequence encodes CSASQGGGYTF.

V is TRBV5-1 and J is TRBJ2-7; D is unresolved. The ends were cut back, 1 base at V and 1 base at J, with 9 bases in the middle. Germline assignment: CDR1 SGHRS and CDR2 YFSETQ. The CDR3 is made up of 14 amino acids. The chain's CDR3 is CASSLRQASYEQYF. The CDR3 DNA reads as TGCGCCAGCAGCTTGCGGCAGGCATCCTACGAGCAGTACTTC. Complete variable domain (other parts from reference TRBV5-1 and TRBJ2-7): KAGVTQTPRYLIKTRGQQVTLSCSPISGHRSVSWYQQTPGQGLQFLFEYFSETQRNKGNFPGRFSGRQFSNSRSEMNVSTLELGDSALYLCASSLRQASYEQYFGPGTRLTVT.

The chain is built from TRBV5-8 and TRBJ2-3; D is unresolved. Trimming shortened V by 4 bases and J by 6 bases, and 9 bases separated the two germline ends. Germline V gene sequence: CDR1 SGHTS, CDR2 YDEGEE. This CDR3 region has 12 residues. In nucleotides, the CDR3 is TGTGCCAGCAGCCCCGACTGGGATACGCAGTATTTT. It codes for CASSPDWDTQYF.

CDR3: CASSPPGGTEAFF. The DNA of the CDR3 is TGTGCCAGCTCACCACCGGGAGGTACTGAAGCTTTCTTT. The chain combines TRBV18 with TRBJ1-1; D gene unclear. CDR3 size: 13 residues. The germline CDR1 and CDR2 sequences are KGHSH and LQKENI. V lost 0 bases and J lost 5, with 7 bases in between.

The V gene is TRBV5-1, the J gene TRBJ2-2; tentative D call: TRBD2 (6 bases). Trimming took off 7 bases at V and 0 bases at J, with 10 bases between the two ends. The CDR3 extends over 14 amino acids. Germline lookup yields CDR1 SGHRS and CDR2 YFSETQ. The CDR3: CASAGRSNTGELFF. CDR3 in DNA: TGCGCCAGCGCGGGACGGTCGAACACCGGGGAGCTGTTTTTT.

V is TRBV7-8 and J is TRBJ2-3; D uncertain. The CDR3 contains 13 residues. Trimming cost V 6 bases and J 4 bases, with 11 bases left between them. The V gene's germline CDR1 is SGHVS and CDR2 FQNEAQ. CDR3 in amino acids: CASRGLGSDTQYF. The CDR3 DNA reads TGTGCCAGCAGGGGCCTCGGTTCAGATACGCAGTATTTT.

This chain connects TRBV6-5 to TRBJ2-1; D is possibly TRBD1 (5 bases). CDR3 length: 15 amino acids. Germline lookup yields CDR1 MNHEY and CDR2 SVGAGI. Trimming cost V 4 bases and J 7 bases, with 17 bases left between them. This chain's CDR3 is CASSSGAGKRNEQFF. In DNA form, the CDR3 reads TGTGCCAGCAGTTCTGGGGCAGGGAAGAGGAATGAGCAGTTCTTC.

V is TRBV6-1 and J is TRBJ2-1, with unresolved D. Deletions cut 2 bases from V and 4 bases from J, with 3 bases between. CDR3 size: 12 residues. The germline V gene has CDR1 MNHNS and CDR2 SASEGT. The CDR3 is CASSERYNEQFF. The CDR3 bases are TGTGCCAGCAGTGAACGGTACAATGAGCAGTTCTTC.

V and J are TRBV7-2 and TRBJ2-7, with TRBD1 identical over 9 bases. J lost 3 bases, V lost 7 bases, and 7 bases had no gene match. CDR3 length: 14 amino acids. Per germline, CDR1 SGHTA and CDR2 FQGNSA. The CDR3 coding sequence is TGTGCCAGCACGCCCGGGACAGGGATCTACGAGCAGTACTTC. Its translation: CASTPGTGIYEQYF. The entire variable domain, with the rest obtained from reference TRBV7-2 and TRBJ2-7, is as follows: GAGVSQSPSNKVTEKGKDVELRCDPISGHTALYWYRQSLGQGLEFLIYFQGNSAPDKSGLPSDRFSAERTGGSVSTLTIQRTQQEDSAVYLCASTPGTGIYEQYFGPGTRLTVT.

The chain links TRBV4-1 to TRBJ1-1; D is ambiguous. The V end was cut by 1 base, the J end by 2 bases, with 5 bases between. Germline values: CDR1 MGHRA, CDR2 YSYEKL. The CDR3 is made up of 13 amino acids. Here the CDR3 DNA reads TGCGCCAGCAGCCAAGTTTCTAACACTGAAGCTTTCTTT. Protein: CASSQVSNTEAFF.